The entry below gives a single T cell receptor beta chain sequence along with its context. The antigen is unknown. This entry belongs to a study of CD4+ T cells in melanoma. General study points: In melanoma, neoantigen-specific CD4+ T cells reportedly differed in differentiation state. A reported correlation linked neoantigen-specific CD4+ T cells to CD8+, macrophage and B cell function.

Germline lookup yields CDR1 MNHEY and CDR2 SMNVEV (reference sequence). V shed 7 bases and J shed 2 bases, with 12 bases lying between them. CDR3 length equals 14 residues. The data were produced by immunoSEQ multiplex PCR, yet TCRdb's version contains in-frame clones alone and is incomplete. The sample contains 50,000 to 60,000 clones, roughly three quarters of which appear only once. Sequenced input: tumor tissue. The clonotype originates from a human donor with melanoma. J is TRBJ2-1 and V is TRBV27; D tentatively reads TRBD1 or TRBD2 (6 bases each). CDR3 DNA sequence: TGTGCCAGCACTAACGGGGGCCCCTACAATGAGCAGTTCTTC. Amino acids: CASTNGGPYNEQFF.